One and the same sample provided the 30 T cell receptor beta chains below, sequenced in a study of regulatory T cells in long-lasting Graves disease. Specified time point: newly diagnosed GD, antithyroid drugs for less than 3 months. Extracted PBMC RNA gave rise to the TCR library. Libraries of TCR beta came from iRepertoire HTBI primers plus Arm-PCR of CDR3 regions. TCRdb independently ran MiXCR on the multiplex PCR reads; one entry per CDR3 protein. The table shows about 460,000 distinct CDR3 sequences, with around 13% occurring only once. Separately, the same data were catalogued under a study of T cells in Graves' hyperthyroidism and ophthalmopathy.

The material sequenced was peripheral blood mononuclear cells (PBMCs), taken at new diagnosis, from a patient treated with antithyroid drugs. The receptors stem from a woman aged 50 to 60 with Graves disease.

About this clonotype: This sequence may be a read error, since a much larger clone differs from it by one base. The missing conserved phenylalanine or tryptophan at the end of this CDR3 makes a read error likely. This rearrangement joins TRBV3-1 to TRBJ2-5; D perhaps matches TRBD2 (5 bases). V was pared by 1 base and J by 5 bases, with 14 bases between. From germline, CDR1 is LGHDT and CDR2 YNNKEL (reference sequence). This CDR3 is 15 amino acids long. CDR3 sequence: CASSQGPGSGETQYS. The CDR3 DNA follows: TGTGCCAGCAGCCAAGGCCCGGGATCTGGGGAGACCCAGTACTCC.

This clonotype was found many times. CDR3 nucleotides: TGTGCCAGCAGTGAAGTAGCGAACTCCTACGAGCAGTACTTC. Its translation: CASSEVANSYEQYF. The chain combines TRBV2 with TRBJ2-7; the D gene is possibly TRBD2 (5 bases). There are 14 residues in the CDR3. The V gene's germline CDR1 is SNHLY and CDR2 FYNNEI. V lost 1 base to trimming and J lost 0 bases, with 7 bases between them.

This clonotype was seen a few times. V usage is TRBV5-1 and J usage is TRBJ2-5; tentative D call: TRBD2 (6 bases). Trimming shortened V by 0 bases and J by 2 bases, and 17 bases separated the two germline ends. Germline assignment: CDR1 SGHRS and CDR2 YFSETQ. The CDR3 runs to 17 residues. Here the CDR3 reads CASSLAISGRTQETQYF. CDR3 DNA sequence: TGCGCCAGCAGCTTGGCTATCAGCGGGCGTACACAAGAGACCCAGTACTTC. Based on the CDR3 plus reference TRBV5-1 and TRBJ2-5, the full variable domain is KAGVTQTPRYLIKTRGQQVTLSCSPISGHRSVSWYQQTPGQGLQFLFEYFSETQRNKGNFPGRFSGRQFSNSRSEMNVSTLELGDSALYLCASSLAISGRTQETQYFGPGTRLLVL.

The J gene is TRBJ2-7, the V gene TRBV19, with D perhaps TRBD2 (6 bases). V lost 2 bases, J lost 5 bases, and 10 bases lay in between. The CDR3 consists of 13 residues. The germline gives CDR1 LNHDA, CDR2 SQIVND (reference sequence). The CDR3 DNA follows: TGTGCCAGTAGTATATCTGGACTAAACGAGCAGTACTTC. Its protein is CASSISGLNEQYF. The variable domain in full, with the rest retrieved from reference TRBV19 and TRBJ2-7, is DGGITQSPKYLFRKEGQNVTLSCEQNLNHDAMYWYRQDPGQGLRLIYYSQIVNDFQKGDIAEGYSVSREKKESFPLTVTSAQKNPTAFYLCASSISGLNEQYFGPGTRLTVT.

This clonotype has more than one count but fewer than ten. The rearrangement joins TRBV30 to TRBJ2-3; TRBD2 aligns across 8 bases. V was pared by 3 bases and J by 3 bases, with 8 bases of the junction left unmatched. This CDR3 contains 15 residues. Germline assignment: CDR1 GTSNPN and CDR2 SVGIG (reference sequence). This CDR3 is CAWSGSGSMTDTQYF. The CDR3 DNA follows: TGTGCCTGGAGCGGGAGCGGGAGTATGACAGATACGCAGTATTTT. The entire variable domain, with the rest obtained from reference TRBV30 and TRBJ2-3, is as follows: SQTIHQWPATLVQPVGSPLSLECTVEGTSNPNLYWYRQAAGRGLQLLFYSVGIGQISSEVPQNLSASRPQDRQFILSSKKLLLSDSGFYLCAWSGSGSMTDTQYFGPGTRLTVL.

This clonotype came up a few times. The chain carries TRBV10-3 and TRBJ2-2; D might be TRBD1 (5 bases). The V and J ends lost 5 bases and 5 bases respectively, with 21 bases between them. The length of the CDR3 is 17 residues. The germline V gene has CDR1 ENHRY and CDR2 SYGVKD. Written as DNA, the CDR3 is TGTGCCATCAGTTTTGGGCCCCAGGGTGGCAAAACCGGGGAGCTGTTTTTT. It codes for CAISFGPQGGKTGELFF.

The table lists this clonotype with many counts. The V call is TRBV12-3 or TRBV12-4, the J call TRBJ2-3, with 15 positions matching TRBD2. The CDR3 runs to 17 residues. V lost 6 bases, J lost 2 bases, and 6 bases stayed unmatched. This chain's CDR3 is CASSKGLAGGITDTQYF. For the CDR3, the DNA is TGTGCCAGCAGCAAAGGACTAGCGGGAGGGATCACAGATACGCAGTATTTT.

This clonotype was counted at least ten times. The chain has TRBV27 and TRBJ2-1; TRBD2 agrees at 12 bases. The CDR3 is 13 amino acids. The V segment lost 10 bases and the J segment 6 bases; nucleotides outside the gene matches: 4. Germline V gives CDR1 MNHEY, CDR2 SMNVEV (reference sequence). The CDR3 sequence: CATTGLAGNEQFF. CDR3 DNA sequence: TGTGCCACAACGGGACTAGCGGGCAATGAGCAGTTCTTC.

This clonotype was observed many times. This chain joins TRBV2 and TRBJ2-1; D uncertain. The CDR3 is 16 residues long. Deletions cut 5 bases from V and 0 bases from J, with 14 bases between. Germline V CDR1 and CDR2: SNHLY, FYNNEI. The CDR3 region is CASSLTTRSSYNEQFF. The CDR3 nucleotides are TGTGCCAGCAGTTTAACTACCCGGAGCTCCTACAATGAGCAGTTCTTC. The full variable domain, with the rest looked up from reference TRBV2 and TRBJ2-1, is EPEVTQTPSHQVTQMGQEVILRCVPISNHLYFYWYRQILGQKVEFLVSFYNNEISEKSEIFDDQFSVERPDGSNFTLKIRSTKLEDSAMYFCASSLTTRSSYNEQFFGPGTRLTVL.

This clonotype occurred many times. The chain combines TRBV28 with TRBJ2-7; 7 bases agree with TRBD1. The CDR3 runs to 15 residues. Per germline, CDR1 MDHEN and CDR2 SYDVKM. The junction had 10 bases not matched to a gene; V was cut back by 6 bases and J by 2 bases. DNA of the CDR3: TGTGCCAGCAGCCACCCCCGACAGGGACCCTACGAGCAGTACTTC. Encoded protein: CASSHPRQGPYEQYF.

This clonotype was seen many times. The chain is built from TRBV7-2 and TRBJ2-3; maybe TRBD2 (5 bases). V was cut by 3 bases and J by 1 base, with 8 bases left in between. The CDR3 is made up of 14 amino acids. Germline V gene data show CDR1 as SGHTA and CDR2 as FQGNSA. The CDR3 nucleotides are TGTGCCAGCAGCTTCGGGATAGGCACAGATACGCAGTATTTT. This gives the protein CASSFGIGTDTQYF.

The sample holds a few counts of this clonotype. The V and J genes are TRBV10-3 and TRBJ1-6; D remains unclear. Per germline, CDR1 ENHRY and CDR2 SYGVKD. This CDR3 spans 14 amino acids. Trimming removed 2 bases at V and 10 bases at J, with 12 bases between. The DNA of the CDR3 is TGTGCCATCAGTGAGAATGGAGGATCGTCACCCCTCCACTTT. This translates into CAISENGGSSPLHF.

This clonotype was seen only a few times. The V call is TRBV20-1, the J call TRBJ1-1, with D perhaps TRBD1 (6 bases). The CDR3 loop spans 14 amino acids. V was shortened by 6 bases and J by 6 bases, with 20 bases between the two germline ends. Germline CDR1 DFQATT, CDR2 SNEGSKA (reference sequence). As DNA, the CDR3 is TGCAGTGCCTCCCGCCCGGGGGGGGGCGCTGAAGCTTTCTTT. Protein: CSASRPGGGAEAFF.

This clonotype was detected only a few times. A much larger clonotype is one base distant, so this may be a read error. The chain couples TRBV11-2 to TRBJ2-3; D not certain. The V gene lost 5 bases and the J gene lost 2 bases, with 11 bases spanning the gap. Germline CDR1 and CDR2: SGHAT and FQNNGV. This CDR3 comprises 14 residues. CDR3 in amino acids: CASSPSSYTDTQYF. CDR3 coding DNA: TGTGCCAGCAGCCCATCCTCCTACACAGATACGCAGTATTTT. Based on the CDR3 plus reference TRBV11-2 and TRBJ2-3, the full variable domain is EAGVAQSPRYKIIEKRQSVAFWCNPISGHATLYWYQQILGQGPKLLIQFQNNGVVDDSQLPKDRFSAERLKGVDSTLKIQPAKLEDSAVYLCASSPSSYTDTQYFGPGTRLTVL.

This clonotype was found many times. The chain has TRBV30 and TRBJ2-2; D not certain. The ends were cut back, 1 base at V and 5 bases at J, with 2 bases in the middle. The CDR3 sequence is 11 residues long. Germline V gives CDR1 GTSNPN, CDR2 SVGIG (reference sequence). In DNA form, the CDR3 reads TGTGCCTGGAGTGGAACCGGGGAGCTGTTTTTT. It yields the protein CAWSGTGELFF.

This chain connects TRBV30 to TRBJ1-2, with D unresolved. The CDR3 consists of 19 residues. V was trimmed by 0 bases and J by 0 bases, leaving 23 bases between them. The germline CDR1 and CDR2 sequences are GTSNPN and SVGIG (reference sequence). CDR3 amino acids: CAWSVESARETGANYGYTF. CDR3 DNA: TGTGCCTGGAGTGTAGAATCGGCGAGAGAGACGGGAGCTAACTATGGCTACACCTTC.

Details on this clonotype: This likely traces to a read error, being one base from a far larger clone. Given the absence of the conserved phenylalanine or tryptophan at the CDR3 end, a read error is likely. V usage is TRBV11-2 and J usage is TRBJ2-1, with D tentatively TRBD1 or TRBD2 (6 bases each). Germline CDR1 reads SGHAT; CDR2 reads FQNNGV. Trimming pared 6 bases from V and 4 bases from J, leaving 16 bases between. This CDR3 has 15 amino acids. CDR3: CASSPRGRQYNEQFY. The CDR3 nucleotides are TGTGCCAGCAGTCCGAGGGGGAGGCAGTACAATGAGCAGTTCTAC.

This clonotype was detected ten times or more. The V call is TRBV2, the J call TRBJ1-3; perhaps TRBD1 as D (6 bases). The CDR3 has 13 residues. Trimming cost V 7 bases and J 6 bases, with 13 bases left between them. Germline CDR1 and CDR2: SNHLY and FYNNEI. CDR3 sequence (DNA): TGTGCCAGCACGTCGGGGGGCCTAAACACCATATATTTT. Protein sequence: CASTSGGLNTIYF.

The chain is built from TRBV2 and TRBJ1-5; TRBD1 matches 10 bases. CDR3 length: 16 amino acids. V shed 4 bases, J shed 0 bases, and the junction held 3 bases outside the gene matches. CDR1 is SNHLY, CDR2 FYNNEI, per germline. CDR3 sequence: CASSGGQGYSNQPQHF. The CDR3 region has the DNA TGTGCCAGCAGTGGGGGACAGGGGTATAGCAATCAGCCCCAGCATTTT.

The chain is built from TRBV6-1 and TRBJ1-6, with D possibly being TRBD1 (5 bases). This CDR3 is 13 amino acids long. Looked up from germline, CDR1 is MNHNS and CDR2 is SASEGT. The ends were cut back, 8 bases at V and 6 bases at J, with 11 bases in the middle. The CDR3, as DNA: TGTGCCAGCCGTATTGGGGGTAATTCACCCCTCCACTTT. It yields the protein CASRIGGNSPLHF.

This clonotype was counted a few times. The V and J genes are TRBV28 and TRBJ1-5; the D is unclear. This CDR3 region has 14 residues. In germline, CDR1 is MDHEN, CDR2 SYDVKM. V was cut by 8 bases and J by 1 base, with 12 bases left in between. The CDR3 loop reads CASRWMGSNQPQHF. In DNA, the CDR3 is TGTGCCAGCCGCTGGATGGGGAGCAATCAGCCCCAGCATTTT.

This clonotype was detected ten times or more. The rearrangement uses TRBV12-3 or TRBV12-4 and TRBJ2-3, with D maybe TRBD1 (6 bases). The ends were cut back, 3 bases at V and 7 bases at J, with 14 bases in the middle. The CDR3 sequence is 14 residues long. The CDR3 loop reads CASSLVQGANTQYF. The CDR3 nucleotides are TGTGCCAGCAGTTTGGTACAGGGCGCAAATACGCAGTATTTT.

The chain carries TRBV19 and TRBJ2-5; 7 nucleotides align to TRBD1. The CDR3 covers 14 residues. The germline V gene has CDR1 LNHDA and CDR2 SQIVND (reference sequence). The V and J ends lost 4 bases and 1 base, in that order; junction bases with no gene match: 3. CDR3 coding DNA: TGTGCCAGTAGTACGGGACAGTTCCAAGAGACCCAGTACTTC. Translated: CASSTGQFQETQYF.

This clonotype was observed at least ten times. This chain connects TRBV27 to TRBJ1-5; D unclear. Looked up from germline, CDR1 is MNHEY and CDR2 is SMNVEV (reference sequence). The V and J ends lost 6 bases and 3 bases respectively, with 18 bases between them. CDR3 length: 16 residues. The CDR3 reads CASSFTAWGVNQPQHF. The CDR3 nucleotides read TGTGCCAGCAGCTTTACAGCCTGGGGAGTCAATCAGCCCCAGCATTTT.

This clonotype was observed a few times. CDR3 sequence reads: CATSDRRMTSGNEQFF. The CDR3 DNA sequence: TGTGCCACCAGTGACCGCAGAATGACTAGTGGGAATGAGCAGTTCTTC. The chain couples TRBV24-1 to TRBJ2-1; TRBD2 might be the D (6 bases). V lost 4 bases and J lost 7, with 19 bases in between. Germline CDR1 reads KGHDR; CDR2 reads SFDVKD. CDR3 size: 16 residues.

To note about this clonotype: A much bigger clone sits one base away, suggesting this may be a read error. This chain links TRBV19 with TRBJ2-4; 10 bases align to TRBD2. Per germline, CDR1 LNHDA and CDR2 SQIVND (reference sequence). The CDR3 runs to 15 residues. Here the CDR3 DNA reads TGTGCCGGTAGTCACGAGGCTAGCGGGAGTGACATTCAGTACTTC. Translating gives CAGSHEASGSDIQYF. Full variable domain (remainder filled in from reference TRBV19 and TRBJ2-4): DGGITQSPKYLFRKEGQNVTLSCEQNLNHDAMYWYRQDPGQGLRLIYYSQIVNDFQKGDIAEGYSVSREKKESFPLTVTSAQKNPTAFYLCAGSHEASGSDIQYFGAGTRLSVL.

This clonotype was counted ten times or more. The chain uses TRBV12-3 or TRBV12-4 and TRBJ2-7; TRBD2 matches 9 bases. Losses at the gene ends were 5 bases for V and 0 bases for J; bases not matched to a gene: 5. The CDR3 runs 15 residues. The CDR3 DNA sequence: TGTGCCAGCAGTCTCGGAGCGGGAGGCTCCTACGAGCAGTACTTC. It encodes CASSLGAGGSYEQYF.

This clonotype was seen at least ten times. The chain couples TRBV10-3 to TRBJ1-1; D perhaps matches TRBD1 (5 bases). Germline-derived CDR1 and CDR2 are ENHRY and SYGVKD. The ends were cut back, 3 bases at V and 13 bases at J, with 12 bases in the middle. The CDR3 consists of 11 residues. The CDR3 coding sequence is TGTGCCATCAGTGACGGGACCGCGTTTTTCTTT. This translates into CAISDGTAFFF.

This chain links TRBV7-6 with TRBJ2-5; D assignment may be TRBD1 or TRBD2 (6 bases each). This CDR3 contains 17 residues. With 0 bases removed from V and 5 bases from J, the gap between germline ends came to 19 bases. Germline lookup yields CDR1 SGHVS and CDR2 FNYEAQ. The CDR3 region is CASSLASGELRGETQYF. The CDR3 bases are TGTGCCAGCAGCTTAGCGTCAGGGGAACTTCGGGGGGAGACCCAGTACTTC.

This clonotype was detected many times. The CDR3 nucleotides are TGTGCCAGCAGTTTTCGCAGGGGGGACCCTGAAGCTTTCTTT. Translated, it gives CASSFRRGDPEAFF. J is TRBJ1-1 and V is TRBV12-3 or TRBV12-4, with 7 bases identical to TRBD1. V dropped 3 bases and J dropped 6; count of bases not matched to a gene: 7. CDR3 length equals 14 residues.